This TCR beta chain was identified in a study of OX40 agonist ivuxolimab in advanced cancers. CDR1 and CDR2 from the germline V gene are LNHDA and SQIVND (reference sequence). The ends lost 8 bases at V and 1 base at J; junction bases unmatched: 5. The CDR3 length is 14 residues. Profiled with immunoSEQ multiplex PCR; TCRdb holds only in-frame clones, not every one. Of 57,000 or so clones listed, 86% were seen once; the top ten hold 3.5% to 5%. This receptor was obtained from an adult with an advanced solid tumor such as melanoma, head and neck, liver or kidney cancer. The input for sequencing was CD4+ or CD8+ T cells sorted from blood, taken in a trial of the OX40 agonist ivuxolimab. The chain combines TRBV19 with TRBJ1-1; 9 bases are shared with TRBD1. As DNA, the CDR3 is TGTGCCAGTTACCACAGGGGGCAGAACACTGAAGCTTTCTTT. Its translation is CASYHRGQNTEAFF.